The clone carrying this T cell receptor (beta chain) has more than one count but fewer than ten. What it recognizes is unknown. Time point indicated: week 5, during vaccination. Vaccination used 300 ug of mutant IDH1 20-mer peptide per dose, with topical imiquimod. The study enrolled donors with new WHO grade 3 or 4 IDH1-mutant, ATRX-lost astrocytomas. The record originates from a study of a mutant IDH1 vaccine in newly diagnosed glioma. Study context: Eight vaccinations reached patients in weeks 1, 3, 5, 7, 11, 15, 19 and 23. Patients under treatment included about 60% males and about 40% females and had a mean age of around 40 years. Notes on the study in general: Patients mounted vaccine-induced immune responses in 93.3% of cases.

The CDR3 loop spans 13 amino acids. From germline, CDR1 is GTSNPN and CDR2 SVGIG (reference sequence). Trimming removed 2 bases from V and 5 bases from J, with 10 bases in between. Data came from immunoSEQ multiplex PCR; TCRdb stores just in-frame clones and leaves some out. Of over 55,000 clones detected, approximately 79% appear once; the ten largest clones hold 3% to 3.5%. Sample: PBMCs, taken from a glioma patient whose treatment included an IDH1 peptide vaccine. This receptor was identified in a woman under 30 with glioma. Some clones in this sample may be carry-over from other donors' samples. The gene calls are TRBV30 and TRBJ2-1; D possibly corresponds to TRBD1 (5 bases). CDR3 protein: CAWSPDSNNEQFF. In DNA form, the CDR3 reads TGTGCCTGGAGTCCCGACAGTAACAATGAGCAGTTCTTC.